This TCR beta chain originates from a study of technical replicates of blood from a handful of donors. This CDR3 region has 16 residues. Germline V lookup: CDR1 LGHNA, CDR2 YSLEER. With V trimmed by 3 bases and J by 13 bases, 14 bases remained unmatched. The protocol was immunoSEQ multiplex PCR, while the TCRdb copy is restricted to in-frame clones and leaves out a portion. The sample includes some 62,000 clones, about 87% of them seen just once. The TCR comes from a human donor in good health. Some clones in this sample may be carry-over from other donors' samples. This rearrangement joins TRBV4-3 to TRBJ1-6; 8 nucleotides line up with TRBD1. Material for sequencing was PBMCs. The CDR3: CASSQGQGARSAPLHF. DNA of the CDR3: TGCGCCAGCAGCCAGGGGCAGGGGGCGCGGTCAGCCCCCCTCCACTTT.